Sequencing of this T cell receptor beta chain was carried out in a study of T cell responses to AZD1222 COVID-19 vaccine. The overall study: Whether given at about 4 or about 12 weeks, second doses were pooled.

Measured with immunoSEQ multiplex PCR; TCRdb has only the in-frame clones, and not every one. The table has about 72,000 clones, around 87% seen once; the top ten hold approximately 25%. Study-level points and caveats: Once two AZD1222 doses were given, Spike-specific TCR breadth and depth went up. Reports indicate that nearly half of spike-specific TCRs are directed at unmutated variant regions. Sampling captured repertoires only after the peak T cell response.

On this clone: The antigen remains unidentified.

This CDR3 comprises 16 residues. The germline CDR1 and CDR2 sequences are SGHTA and FQGNSA. Trimming shortened V by 2 bases and J by 1 base, and 14 bases separated the two germline ends. This TCR was recovered from an adult in good health. This chain uses TRBV7-2 with TRBJ2-5; maybe TRBD2 (5 bases). The source material was peripheral blood, sampled on day 0 of AZD1222 vaccination. CDR3 amino acids: CASSLTLGAVQETQYF. DNA of the CDR3: TGTGCCAGCAGCTTAACGCTCGGAGCGGTCCAAGAGACCCAGTACTTC.